This is a list of T cell receptor beta chains from one sample in a study of blood T cell repertoires in COVID-19. Sequenced by immunoSEQ multiplex PCR; TCRdb stores in-frame clones only, minus some. The sample yields about 51,000 clones, roughly four fifths seen once. Sequenced material: peripheral blood. The receptors shown here come from a human donor with acute or convalescent COVID-19. The donor label of this sample is uncertain. CDR3s include the opening cysteine and the closing phenylalanine or tryptophan. The order of the fields is CDR3 length, D gene, J gene, V gene, clone size, CDR3 DNA, CDR3 protein. D genes are given only for firm matches. Not all rows give a size; the values are once, few, many and, for expanded clones, a class.

cdr3_length: 15; d_call: .; j_call: TRBJ2-2; v_call: TRBV27; clone_size: .; cdr3_nt: TGTGCCAGCAGCCGGGAACCCGCCTTGGCCGGGGAGCTGTTTTTT; cdr3_aa: CASSREPALAGELFF
cdr3_length: 12; d_call: .; j_call: TRBJ2-3; v_call: TRBV27; clone_size: .; cdr3_nt: TGTGCCAGCAGTTCCGCAGGAGATACGCAGTATTTT; cdr3_aa: CASSSAGDTQYF
cdr3_length: 15; d_call: TRBD2; j_call: TRBJ2-3; v_call: TRBV7-6; clone_size: .; cdr3_nt: TGTGCCAGCAGCCCTAGCGGGGGGAACACAGATACGCAGTATTTT; cdr3_aa: CASSPSGGNTDTQYF
cdr3_length: 14; d_call: TRBD1; j_call: TRBJ1-2; v_call: TRBV28; clone_size: .; cdr3_nt: TGTGCCAGCAGTTTACGACAGGGGCCCTATGGCTACACCTTC; cdr3_aa: CASSLRQGPYGYTF
cdr3_length: 16; d_call: .; j_call: TRBJ2-5; v_call: TRBV7-2; clone_size: .; cdr3_nt: TGTGCCAGCAGCGAAGCCGGGGCGATCGGGGGAGAGACCCAGTACTTC; cdr3_aa: CASSEAGAIGGETQYF
cdr3_length: 13; d_call: TRBD1; j_call: TRBJ2-1; v_call: TRBV2; clone_size: .; cdr3_nt: TGTGCCAGCAGTACCGGGACAGGGTTTGAGCAGTTCTTC; cdr3_aa: CASSTGTGFEQFF
cdr3_length: 16; d_call: TRBD2; j_call: TRBJ2-2; v_call: TRBV11-3; clone_size: .; cdr3_nt: TGTGCCAGCAGTCCAACTAGCGGGACGAACACCGGGGAGCTGTTTTTT; cdr3_aa: CASSPTSGTNTGELFF
cdr3_length: 15; d_call: .; j_call: TRBJ1-2; v_call: TRBV3-1/TRBV3-2; clone_size: .; cdr3_nt: TGTGCCAGCAGCCAAGGGACTAATTCCCGGATCGGCTACACCTTC; cdr3_aa: CASSQGTNSRIGYTF
cdr3_length: 13; d_call: .; j_call: TRBJ2-7; v_call: TRBV24-1; clone_size: .; cdr3_nt: TGTGCCACCAGTGATTCTGCGGCCTACGAGCAGTACTTC; cdr3_aa: CATSDSAAYEQYF
cdr3_length: 13; d_call: TRBD1; j_call: TRBJ1-2; v_call: TRBV3-1/TRBV3-2; clone_size: once; cdr3_nt: TGTGCCACCGCGGACAGGTTTGAGAGAGGCTACACCTTC; cdr3_aa: CATADRFERGYTF
cdr3_length: 16; d_call: .; j_call: TRBJ2-3; v_call: TRBV5-1; clone_size: .; cdr3_nt: TGCGCCAGCAGCTCTACGGTTTCTGGCGCGGGGCTGGCGCAGTATTTT; cdr3_aa: CASSSTVSGAGLAQYF
cdr3_length: 14; d_call: TRBD1; j_call: TRBJ1-2; v_call: TRBV6-1; clone_size: .; cdr3_nt: TGTGCCAGCAGTGACAGGGGGCTATCCTATGGCTACACCTTC; cdr3_aa: CASSDRGLSYGYTF
cdr3_length: 13; d_call: .; j_call: TRBJ2-1; v_call: TRBV29-1; clone_size: .; cdr3_nt: TGCAGCGGGGGGGCGGAGACGTCCCGTGAGCAGTTCTTC; cdr3_aa: CSGGAETSREQFF
cdr3_length: 15; d_call: TRBD1; j_call: TRBJ2-1; v_call: TRBV7-8; clone_size: .; cdr3_nt: TGTGCCAGCAGTCGATCTCCGGGACAGTCCTCTGAGCAGTTCTTC; cdr3_aa: CASSRSPGQSSEQFF
cdr3_length: 15; d_call: TRBD2; j_call: TRBJ2-1; v_call: TRBV7-2; clone_size: .; cdr3_nt: TGTGCCAGCAGCCCCCTAGCGGGATATAACAATGAGCAGTTCTTC; cdr3_aa: CASSPLAGYNNEQFF
cdr3_length: 17; d_call: TRBD1; j_call: TRBJ1-5; v_call: TRBV27; clone_size: .; cdr3_nt: TGTGCCAGCAGTATAAAGGGACAGGGTTTGGGGTATCAGCCCCAGCATTTT; cdr3_aa: CASSIKGQGLGYQPQHF
cdr3_length: 13; d_call: .; j_call: TRBJ1-5; v_call: TRBV7-9; clone_size: .; cdr3_nt: TGTGCCAGCAGCCAAGACGGTCGCGGGCCCCAGCATTTT; cdr3_aa: CASSQDGRGPQHF
cdr3_length: 14; d_call: TRBD1; j_call: TRBJ1-2; v_call: TRBV29-1; clone_size: .; cdr3_nt: TGCAGCGTTGGGATACAGGGGCTTGGCAATGGCTACACCTTC; cdr3_aa: CSVGIQGLGNGYTF
cdr3_length: 16; d_call: .; j_call: TRBJ2-7; v_call: TRBV7-2; clone_size: .; cdr3_nt: TGTGCCAGCAGCCCCCGAGTGGCGGGGGCCGGGGGCGAGCAGTACTTC; cdr3_aa: CASSPRVAGAGGEQYF
cdr3_length: 13; d_call: .; j_call: TRBJ1-2; v_call: TRBV7-9; clone_size: .; cdr3_nt: TGTGCCAGCAGTTTGAACAGAGAAGGAGGCTACACCTTC; cdr3_aa: CASSLNREGGYTF
cdr3_length: 15; d_call: .; j_call: TRBJ1-5; v_call: TRBV30; clone_size: .; cdr3_nt: TGTGCCTGGAGTGTGGGGATCCGGAGGAATCAGCCCCAGCATTTT; cdr3_aa: CAWSVGIRRNQPQHF
cdr3_length: 18; d_call: .; j_call: TRBJ2-7; v_call: TRBV7-2; clone_size: .; cdr3_nt: TGTGCCAGCAGCTCCTACACTACAGGCAACCCCCTTTACTACGAGCAGTACTTC; cdr3_aa: CASSSYTTGNPLYYEQYF
cdr3_length: 12; d_call: TRBD1; j_call: TRBJ2-7; v_call: TRBV29-1; clone_size: .; cdr3_nt: TGCAGCGCTGGGACAGACAACTACGAGCAGTACTTC; cdr3_aa: CSAGTDNYEQYF
cdr3_length: 13; d_call: .; j_call: TRBJ1-2; v_call: TRBV12-3/TRBV12-4; clone_size: .; cdr3_nt: TGTGCCAGCAGTTTACCCAGAAACTATGGCTACACCTTC; cdr3_aa: CASSLPRNYGYTF
cdr3_length: 14; d_call: .; j_call: TRBJ1-4; v_call: TRBV2; clone_size: .; cdr3_nt: TGTGCCAGCAGTGTCTCCCCAACTAATGAAAAACTGTTTTTT; cdr3_aa: CASSVSPTNEKLFF
cdr3_length: 14; d_call: .; j_call: TRBJ1-2; v_call: TRBV24-1; clone_size: few; cdr3_nt: TGTGCCACCAGTGACCCCCAGGGGAGAGGGGGCTACACCTTC; cdr3_aa: CATSDPQGRGGYTF
cdr3_length: 14; d_call: TRBD1; j_call: TRBJ1-1; v_call: TRBV28; clone_size: .; cdr3_nt: TGTGCCAGCAGTCCCGGACAGGGGCCAAACCGAGCTTTCTTT; cdr3_aa: CASSPGQGPNRAFF
cdr3_length: 12; d_call: .; j_call: TRBJ1-2; v_call: TRBV19; clone_size: .; cdr3_nt: TGTGCCAGTACCGGGAGACCCTATGGCTACACCTTC; cdr3_aa: CASTGRPYGYTF
cdr3_length: 14; d_call: TRBD2; j_call: TRBJ2-1; v_call: TRBV18; clone_size: .; cdr3_nt: TGTGCCAGCTCCAATAGCGGGGGGGCCAATGAGCAGTTCTTC; cdr3_aa: CASSNSGGANEQFF
cdr3_length: 21; d_call: .; j_call: TRBJ2-1; v_call: TRBV3-1/TRBV3-2; clone_size: .; cdr3_nt: TGTGCCAGCAGCCGGGTACTAGTCGGGAGAGGGGGGGCCAGCTCCTACAATGAGCAGTTCTTC; cdr3_aa: CASSRVLVGRGGASSYNEQFF
cdr3_length: 12; d_call: TRBD1; j_call: TRBJ1-6; v_call: TRBV28; clone_size: .; cdr3_nt: TGTGCCAGCCGACAGGGGCCATCACCCCTCCACTTT; cdr3_aa: CASRQGPSPLHF
cdr3_length: 15; d_call: .; j_call: TRBJ1-6; v_call: TRBV28; clone_size: .; cdr3_nt: TGTGCCAGCAGTTTATGGTCTGGGCCCAATTCACCCCTCCACTTT; cdr3_aa: CASSLWSGPNSPLHF
cdr3_length: 15; d_call: .; j_call: TRBJ2-1; v_call: TRBV28; clone_size: .; cdr3_nt: TGTGCCAGCAGACCCACCATATACAGGGTCAATGAGCAGTTCTTC; cdr3_aa: CASRPTIYRVNEQFF
cdr3_length: 13; d_call: .; j_call: TRBJ2-1; v_call: TRBV30; clone_size: .; cdr3_nt: TGTGCCTGGAGTGTCGATGGAGGAGGTCTGCAGTTCTTC; cdr3_aa: CAWSVDGGGLQFF
cdr3_length: 14; d_call: .; j_call: TRBJ2-7; v_call: TRBV27; clone_size: .; cdr3_nt: TGTGCCAGCAGTTTGGGGGGTTTAGGCTACGAGCAGTACTTC; cdr3_aa: CASSLGGLGYEQYF
cdr3_length: 16; d_call: TRBD1; j_call: TRBJ2-7; v_call: TRBV7-7; clone_size: .; cdr3_nt: TGTGCCAGCAGCCCCCTAGGAGGGACAGGGTTATACGAGCAGTACTTC; cdr3_aa: CASSPLGGTGLYEQYF
cdr3_length: 15; d_call: TRBD1; j_call: TRBJ2-3; v_call: TRBV24-1; clone_size: .; cdr3_nt: TGTGCCACCAGTGACCAGGGGGCGCGACCAGATACGCAGTATTTT; cdr3_aa: CATSDQGARPDTQYF
cdr3_length: 13; d_call: .; j_call: TRBJ1-2; v_call: TRBV4-2; clone_size: few; cdr3_nt: TGTGCCAGCAGCCAGCCGGGAAACTATGGCTACACCTTC; cdr3_aa: CASSQPGNYGYTF
cdr3_length: 18; d_call: .; j_call: TRBJ2-1; v_call: TRBV5-8; clone_size: .; cdr3_nt: TGTGCCAGCAGCCCCGCTACTGGGGGCGCAGGTATTATCAATGAGCAGTTCTTC; cdr3_aa: CASSPATGGAGIINEQFF
cdr3_length: 13; d_call: TRBD1; j_call: TRBJ1-1; v_call: TRBV19; clone_size: .; cdr3_nt: TGTGCCAGTAGTATTACAGGGGACACTGAAGCTTTCTTT; cdr3_aa: CASSITGDTEAFF
cdr3_length: 13; d_call: .; j_call: TRBJ1-4; v_call: TRBV30; clone_size: .; cdr3_nt: TGTGCCTGGAGTCTATTCGGGGTAGAAAAACTGTTTTTT; cdr3_aa: CAWSLFGVEKLFF
cdr3_length: 16; d_call: TRBD2; j_call: TRBJ2-1; v_call: TRBV5-4; clone_size: .; cdr3_nt: TGTGCCAGCAGCCCGGGGGGAGCGGGGACTGTTAATGAGCAGTTCTTC; cdr3_aa: CASSPGGAGTVNEQFF
cdr3_length: 15; d_call: TRBD1; j_call: TRBJ2-5; v_call: TRBV13; clone_size: .; cdr3_nt: TGTGCCAGCAGCTTAAGGACAGGGAACCAAGAGACCCAGTACTTC; cdr3_aa: CASSLRTGNQETQYF
cdr3_length: 13; d_call: .; j_call: TRBJ1-2; v_call: TRBV4-3; clone_size: .; cdr3_nt: TGCGCCAGCAGCCAAGATCAGGGGATCGGTTACACCTTC; cdr3_aa: CASSQDQGIGYTF
cdr3_length: 12; d_call: .; j_call: TRBJ1-1; v_call: TRBV10-3; clone_size: .; cdr3_nt: TGTGCCATCAGTGACGACAGAATGTCCCCCTTCTTT; cdr3_aa: CAISDDRMSPFF
cdr3_length: 14; d_call: .; j_call: TRBJ1-1; v_call: TRBV9; clone_size: .; cdr3_nt: TGTGCCAGCAGCCCAGATAGGGGTGGGACTGAAGCTTTCTTT; cdr3_aa: CASSPDRGGTEAFF
cdr3_length: 13; d_call: TRBD2; j_call: TRBJ2-3; v_call: TRBV29-1; clone_size: .; cdr3_nt: TGCAGCTTGGGACTAGCGGGGACAGATACGCAGTATTTT; cdr3_aa: CSLGLAGTDTQYF
cdr3_length: 18; d_call: .; j_call: TRBJ1-4; v_call: TRBV21-1; clone_size: .; cdr3_nt: TGTGCCAGCAGCAAAGTTATCGGGCAGGGCCCGACTAATGAAAAACTGTTTTTT; cdr3_aa: CASSKVIGQGPTNEKLFF
cdr3_length: 15; d_call: TRBD1; j_call: TRBJ1-4; v_call: TRBV11-3; clone_size: .; cdr3_nt: TGTGCCAGCAGCGATAACAGGGGGACTAATGAAAAACTGTTTTTT; cdr3_aa: CASSDNRGTNEKLFF
cdr3_length: 10; d_call: .; j_call: TRBJ2-5; v_call: TRBV20-1; clone_size: .; cdr3_nt: TGCAGTGCTCTAGGAGAGACCCAGTACTTC; cdr3_aa: CSALGETQYF
cdr3_length: 13; d_call: .; j_call: TRBJ1-1; v_call: TRBV27; clone_size: .; cdr3_nt: TGTGCCAGCAGGACAGTAATGAACACTGAAGCTTTCTTT; cdr3_aa: CASRTVMNTEAFF